This passage covers 6 T cell receptor beta chains from one sample sequenced in a study of blood T cell repertoires in COVID-19. The assay was immunoSEQ multiplex PCR, and TCRdb's table has in-frame clones only and misses some. This table holds some 79,000 clones, 80% to 90% found once. The sequencing sample was made of peripheral blood. The receptors were sampled from a man between 65 and 85 years old with active or convalescent COVID-19.

This clone was recorded once. The chain uses TRBV29-1 and TRBJ1-3; 11 nucleotides line up with TRBD1. The trim removed 7 bases at V and 4 bases at J, leaving 9 bases unmatched. From germline, CDR1 is SQVTM and CDR2 ANQGSEA. The CDR3 is made up of 15 amino acids. CDR3 DNA: TGCAGCGCTACGCCGGGACAGGGGGGCGGAAACACCATATATTTT. Its protein is CSATPGQGGGNTIYF.

The chain combines TRBV30 with TRBJ1-1, with D possibly matching TRBD1 (5 bases). V lost 8 bases and J lost 7, with 14 bases in between. Per the germline V gene, CDR1 is GTSNPN and CDR2 is SVGIG (reference sequence). The CDR3 is 11 residues long. CDR3 bases: TGTGCCGGCTCGGGACTGTATGAAGCTTTCTTT. Its translation: CAGSGLYEAFF.

This chain connects TRBV3-1 (or the pseudogene TRBV3-2) to TRBJ2-4; tentatively, D is TRBD1 (7 bases). Germline assignment: CDR1 LGHDT and CDR2 YNNKEL (reference sequence). This CDR3 has 15 amino acids. Trimming pared 5 bases from V and 7 bases from J, leaving 18 bases between. The CDR3 DNA reads TGTGCCAGCAGCTCCTACAGGGGAGGAGTGAACATTCAGTACTTC. Its protein product is CASSSYRGGVNIQYF.

The chain recombines TRBV28 with TRBJ1-1; 9 bases agree with TRBD1. CDR3 length: 17 amino acids. Germline V CDR1 and CDR2: MDHEN, SYDVKM. Trimming at V came to 6 bases and at J to 1 base, leaving 12 bases not matched to a gene. CDR3 in amino acids: CASSYRGRRLGNTEAFF. DNA for the CDR3: TGTGCCAGCAGCTACAGGGGGCGCAGGCTGGGGAACACTGAAGCTTTCTTT.

The V and J genes are TRBV18 and TRBJ1-1, with 7 positions matching TRBD1. Germline V gene lookup returns CDR1 KGHSH and CDR2 LQKENI. The CDR3 loop spans 13 amino acids. V was pared by 1 base and J by 7 bases, with 3 bases of the junction left unmatched. As DNA, the CDR3 is TGTGCCAGCTCACCACGAAACAGGGGTGAAGCTTTCTTT. Its protein is CASSPRNRGEAFF.

The V gene is TRBV18, the J gene TRBJ1-3, with TRBD1 as a possible D gene (6 bases). The CDR3 is 14 residues long. Germline CDR1 and CDR2: KGHSH and LQKENI. Trimming stripped 1 base from V and 5 bases from J, with 9 bases between. CDR3 nucleotides: TGTGCCAGCTCACCACAGGGGGACCGAAACACCATATATTTT. Translated, it gives CASSPQGDRNTIYF.